This TCR beta chain is drawn from a study of blood T cells in healthy people across ages. The CDR3 runs to 17 residues. Germline lookup yields CDR1 DFQATT and CDR2 SNEGSKA (reference sequence). Trimming pared 3 bases from V and 2 bases from J, leaving 22 bases between. Isolated per sample were at least 7 million PBMCs. Using a J-beta primer mix together with a sample-barcoded 5' primer, a second PCR was run for roughly 6 to 11 cycles. Every sample gave at least 2.5 million paired-end reads containing CDR3. TCRdb passed the 5' RACE reads through MiXCR, listing each CDR3 protein once. The data show about 640,000 distinct CDR3 sequences, approximately 30% seen once. Whole-study results and caveats: More naive CD4+ cells and higher diversity marked long-lived donors relative to aged donors.

This clonotype was seen just once. Its matching antigen is unknown. The source of this sequence is a woman of 80 years or more in good health. The chain uses TRBV20-1 and TRBJ2-5; tentatively, D is TRBD2 (6 bases). The sequenced sample consisted of blood. CDR3 in DNA: TGCAGTGCTAGGGGCGGGGCCCCACGCCCCCAACAAGAGACCCAGTACTTC. It specifies CSARGGAPRPQQETQYF.